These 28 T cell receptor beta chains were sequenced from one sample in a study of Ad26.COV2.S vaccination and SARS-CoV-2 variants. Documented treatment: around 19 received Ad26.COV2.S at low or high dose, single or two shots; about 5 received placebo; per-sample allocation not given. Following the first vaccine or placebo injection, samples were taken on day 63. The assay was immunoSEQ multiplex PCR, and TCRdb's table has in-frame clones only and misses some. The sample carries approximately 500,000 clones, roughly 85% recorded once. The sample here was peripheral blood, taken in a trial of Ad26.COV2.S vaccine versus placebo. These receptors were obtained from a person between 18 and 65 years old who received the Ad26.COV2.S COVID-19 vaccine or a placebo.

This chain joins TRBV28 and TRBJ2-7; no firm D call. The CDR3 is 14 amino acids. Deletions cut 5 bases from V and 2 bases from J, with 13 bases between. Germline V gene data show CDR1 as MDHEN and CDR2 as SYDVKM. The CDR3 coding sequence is TGTGCCAGCAGTCCGTGGGTTGGAGCCTACGAGCAGTACTTC. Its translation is CASSPWVGAYEQYF.

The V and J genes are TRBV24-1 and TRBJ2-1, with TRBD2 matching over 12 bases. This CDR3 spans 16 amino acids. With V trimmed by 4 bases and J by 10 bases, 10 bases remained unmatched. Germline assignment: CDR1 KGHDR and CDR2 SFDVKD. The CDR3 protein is CATSDYTSGRPGEQFF. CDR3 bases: TGTGCCACCAGTGACTATACTAGCGGGAGGCCGGGAGAGCAGTTCTTC.

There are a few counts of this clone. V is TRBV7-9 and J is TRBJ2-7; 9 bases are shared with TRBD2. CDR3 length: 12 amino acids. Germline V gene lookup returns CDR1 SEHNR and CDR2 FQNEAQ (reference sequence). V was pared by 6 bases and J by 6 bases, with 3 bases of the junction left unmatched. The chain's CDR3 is CASRREGSEQYF. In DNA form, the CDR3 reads TGTGCCAGCAGGCGGGAGGGCTCCGAGCAGTACTTC.

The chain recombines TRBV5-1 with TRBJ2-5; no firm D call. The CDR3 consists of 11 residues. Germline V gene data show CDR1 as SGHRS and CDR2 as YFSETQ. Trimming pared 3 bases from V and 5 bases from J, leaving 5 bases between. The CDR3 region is CASSYGETQYF. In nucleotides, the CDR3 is TGCGCCAGCAGCTACGGGGAGACCCAGTACTTC.

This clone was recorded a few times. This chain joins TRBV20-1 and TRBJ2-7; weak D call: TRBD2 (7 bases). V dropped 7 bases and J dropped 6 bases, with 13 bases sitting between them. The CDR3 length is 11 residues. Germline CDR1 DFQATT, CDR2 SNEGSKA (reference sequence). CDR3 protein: CSGGGPLEQYF. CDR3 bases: TGCAGTGGGGGGGGGCCCCTCGAGCAGTACTTC.

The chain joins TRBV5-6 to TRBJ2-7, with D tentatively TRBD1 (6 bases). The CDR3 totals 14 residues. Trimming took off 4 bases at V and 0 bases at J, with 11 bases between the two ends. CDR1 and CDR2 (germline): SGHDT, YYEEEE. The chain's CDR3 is CASSQGQNSYEQYF. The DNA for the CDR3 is TGTGCCAGCAGCCAAGGACAGAACTCCTACGAGCAGTACTTC.

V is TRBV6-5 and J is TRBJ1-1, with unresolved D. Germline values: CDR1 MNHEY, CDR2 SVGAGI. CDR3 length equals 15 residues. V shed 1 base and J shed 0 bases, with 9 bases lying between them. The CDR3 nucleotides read TGTGCCAGCAGTTACTGGAGGGCCCTGAACACTGAAGCTTTCTTT. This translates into CASSYWRALNTEAFF.

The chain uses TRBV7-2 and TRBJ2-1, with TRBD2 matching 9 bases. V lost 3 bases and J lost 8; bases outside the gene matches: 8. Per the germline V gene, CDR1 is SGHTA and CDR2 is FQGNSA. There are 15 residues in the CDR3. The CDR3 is CASSLTGTSRHEQFF. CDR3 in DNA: TGTGCCAGCAGCTTGACCGGGACTAGCCGACATGAGCAGTTCTTC.

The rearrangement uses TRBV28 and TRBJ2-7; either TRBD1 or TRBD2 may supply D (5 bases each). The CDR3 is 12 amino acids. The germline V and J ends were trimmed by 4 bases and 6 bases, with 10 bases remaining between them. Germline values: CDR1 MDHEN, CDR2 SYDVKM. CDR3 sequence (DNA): TGTGCCAGCAGTTGGGGGAGTGGCGAGCAGTACTTC. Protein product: CASSWGSGEQYF. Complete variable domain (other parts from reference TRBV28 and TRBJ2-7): DVKVTQSSRYLVKRTGEKVFLECVQDMDHENMFWYRQDPGLGLRLIYFSYDVKMKEKGDIPEGYSVSREKKERFSLILESASTNQTSMYLCASSWGSGEQYFGPGTRLTVT.

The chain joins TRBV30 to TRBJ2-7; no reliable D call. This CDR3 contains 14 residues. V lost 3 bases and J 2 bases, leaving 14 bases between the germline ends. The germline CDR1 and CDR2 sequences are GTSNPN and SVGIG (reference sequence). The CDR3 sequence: CAWRTPIFPYEQYF. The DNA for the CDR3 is TGTGCCTGGAGGACCCCTATCTTCCCCTACGAGCAGTACTTC.

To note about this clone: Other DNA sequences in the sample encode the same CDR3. The CDR3 reads CASSLGEGTEAFF. The CDR3 DNA is TGTGCCAGCAGTTTGGGGGAAGGGACTGAAGCTTTCTTT. The V and J genes are TRBV12-3 or TRBV12-4 and TRBJ1-1; D might be TRBD1 (5 bases). This CDR3 comprises 13 residues. The V end lost 3 bases, the J end lost 5 bases, and 10 bases lay between the germline ends.

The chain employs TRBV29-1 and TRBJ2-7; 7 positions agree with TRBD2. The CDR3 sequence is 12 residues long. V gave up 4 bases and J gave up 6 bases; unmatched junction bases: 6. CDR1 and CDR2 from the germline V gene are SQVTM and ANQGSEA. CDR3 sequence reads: CSVAWASGEQYF. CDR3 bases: TGCAGCGTTGCGTGGGCTAGCGGCGAGCAGTACTTC.

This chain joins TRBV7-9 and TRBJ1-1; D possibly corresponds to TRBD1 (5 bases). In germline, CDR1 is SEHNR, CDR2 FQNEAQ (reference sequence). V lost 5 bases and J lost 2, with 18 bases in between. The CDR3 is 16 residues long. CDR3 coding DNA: TGTGCCAGCAGCGCCGAAGGGGCAGGGATAAACACTGAAGCTTTCTTT. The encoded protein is CASSAEGAGINTEAFF.

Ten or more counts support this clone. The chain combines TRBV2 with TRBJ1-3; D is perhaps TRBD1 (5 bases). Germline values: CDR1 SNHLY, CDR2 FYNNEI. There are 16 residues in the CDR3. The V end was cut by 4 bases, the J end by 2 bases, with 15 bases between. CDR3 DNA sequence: TGTGCCAGCAGTGTAGAGGGAGGGGAGGCTGGAAACACCATATATTTT. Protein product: CASSVEGGEAGNTIYF.

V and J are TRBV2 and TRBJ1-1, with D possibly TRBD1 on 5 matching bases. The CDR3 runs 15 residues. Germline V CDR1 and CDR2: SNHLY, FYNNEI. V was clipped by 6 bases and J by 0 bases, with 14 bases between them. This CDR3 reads CASRELQVLNTEAFF. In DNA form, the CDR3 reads TGTGCCAGCAGGGAATTACAGGTATTGAACACTGAAGCTTTCTTT.

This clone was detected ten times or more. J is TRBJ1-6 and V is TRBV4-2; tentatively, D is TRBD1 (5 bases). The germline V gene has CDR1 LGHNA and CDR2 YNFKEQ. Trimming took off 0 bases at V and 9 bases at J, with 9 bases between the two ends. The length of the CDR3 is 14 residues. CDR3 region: CASSQDGGGSPLHF. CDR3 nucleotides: TGTGCCAGCAGCCAAGACGGGGGAGGTTCACCCCTCCACTTT.

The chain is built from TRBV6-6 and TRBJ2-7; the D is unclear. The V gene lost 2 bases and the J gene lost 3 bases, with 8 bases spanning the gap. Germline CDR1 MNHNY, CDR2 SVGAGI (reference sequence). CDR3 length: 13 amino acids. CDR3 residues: CASSYIRGYEQYF. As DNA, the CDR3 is TGTGCCAGCAGTTACATAAGAGGCTACGAGCAGTACTTC.

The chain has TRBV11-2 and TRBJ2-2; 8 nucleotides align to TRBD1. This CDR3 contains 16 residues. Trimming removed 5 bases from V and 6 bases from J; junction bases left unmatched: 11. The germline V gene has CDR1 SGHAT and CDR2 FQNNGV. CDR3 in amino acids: CASSLRTGRWAGELFF. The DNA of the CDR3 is TGTGCCAGCAGCCTCAGGACAGGGCGATGGGCCGGGGAGCTGTTTTTT.

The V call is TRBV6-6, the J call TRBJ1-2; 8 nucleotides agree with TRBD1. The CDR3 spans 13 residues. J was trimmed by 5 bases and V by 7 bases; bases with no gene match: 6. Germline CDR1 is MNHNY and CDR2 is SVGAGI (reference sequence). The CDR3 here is CASTQTGGYGYTF. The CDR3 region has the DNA TGTGCCAGCACCCAAACAGGGGGATATGGCTACACCTTC.

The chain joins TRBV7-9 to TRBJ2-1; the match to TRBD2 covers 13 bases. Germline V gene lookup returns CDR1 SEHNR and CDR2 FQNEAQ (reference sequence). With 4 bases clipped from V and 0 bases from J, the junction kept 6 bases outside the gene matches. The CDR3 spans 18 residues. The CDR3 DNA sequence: TGTGCCAGCAGCTCAGGACTAGCGGGAGTACTCTCCTACAATGAGCAGTTCTTC. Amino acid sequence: CASSSGLAGVLSYNEQFF.

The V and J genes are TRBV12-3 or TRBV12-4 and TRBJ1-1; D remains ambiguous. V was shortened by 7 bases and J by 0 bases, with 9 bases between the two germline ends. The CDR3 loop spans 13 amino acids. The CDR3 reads CASTRPLNTEAFF. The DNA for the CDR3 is TGTGCCAGCACCAGGCCCCTGAACACTGAAGCTTTCTTT.

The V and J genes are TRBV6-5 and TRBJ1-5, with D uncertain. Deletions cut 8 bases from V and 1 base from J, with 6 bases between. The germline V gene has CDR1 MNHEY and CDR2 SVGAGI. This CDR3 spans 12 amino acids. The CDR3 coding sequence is TGTGCCAGCGTACAGAGCAATCAGCCCCAGCATTTT. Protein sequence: CASVQSNQPQHF.

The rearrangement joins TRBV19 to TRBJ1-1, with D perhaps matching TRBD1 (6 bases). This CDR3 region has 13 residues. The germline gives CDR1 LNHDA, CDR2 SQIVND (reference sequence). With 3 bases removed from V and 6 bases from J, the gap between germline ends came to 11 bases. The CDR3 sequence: CASSIQGRSEAFF. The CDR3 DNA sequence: TGTGCCAGTAGTATTCAGGGGCGATCTGAAGCTTTCTTT.

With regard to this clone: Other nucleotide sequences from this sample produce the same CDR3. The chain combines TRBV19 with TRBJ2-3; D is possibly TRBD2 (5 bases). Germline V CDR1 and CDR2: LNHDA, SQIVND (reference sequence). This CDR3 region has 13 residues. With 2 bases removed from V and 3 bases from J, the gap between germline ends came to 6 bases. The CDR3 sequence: CASSIPGTDTQYF. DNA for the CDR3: TGTGCCAGTAGTATACCGGGGACAGATACGCAGTATTTT.

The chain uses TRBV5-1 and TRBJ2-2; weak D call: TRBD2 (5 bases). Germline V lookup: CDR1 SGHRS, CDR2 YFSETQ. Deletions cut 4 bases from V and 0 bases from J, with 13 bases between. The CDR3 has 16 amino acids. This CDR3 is CASSNLLGPNTGELFF. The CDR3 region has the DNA TGCGCCAGCAGCAACTTACTAGGCCCGAACACCGGGGAGCTGTTTTTT.

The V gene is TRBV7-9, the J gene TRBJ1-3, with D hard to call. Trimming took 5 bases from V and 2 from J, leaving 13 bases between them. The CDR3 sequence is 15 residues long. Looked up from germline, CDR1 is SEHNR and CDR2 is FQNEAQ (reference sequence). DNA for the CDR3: TGTGCCAGCAGCCCTTCGTTTGGACCTGGAAACACCATATATTTT. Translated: CASSPSFGPGNTIYF.

The CDR3 region has the DNA TGTGCCAGCAGTTTGGGGTTGTACTATGGCTACACCTTC. As protein: CASSLGLYYGYTF. J is TRBJ1-2 and V is TRBV28; D unclear. CDR3 length: 13 amino acids. Germline lookup yields CDR1 MDHEN and CDR2 SYDVKM. Trimming stripped 3 bases from V and 3 bases from J, with 8 bases between.

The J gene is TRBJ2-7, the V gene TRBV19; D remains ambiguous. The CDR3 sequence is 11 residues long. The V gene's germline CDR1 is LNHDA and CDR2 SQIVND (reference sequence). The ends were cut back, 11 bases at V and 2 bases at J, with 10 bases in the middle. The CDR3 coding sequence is TGTGCCGAAACCGACACCTACGAGCAGTACTTC. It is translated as CAETDTYEQYF.